Following are 22 T cell receptor beta chains from one sample sequenced in a study of blood T cell repertoires in COVID-19 (dated by TCRdb to 2019 to 2021). Preparation of the library involved the immunoSEQ multiplex PCR assay. Imported from immuneACCESS, the table was reduced by TCRdb to in-frame sequences with V and J called. These copies leave out some clones; in studies compared against another copy, an unresolved V gene accounts for under half, and the cause of the remainder is not known. The sample table records around 250,000 clones; 70% to 90% of these occur just once. The ten largest clonotypes hold approximately 2% of the sample. Sequences were obtained from PBMCs or T cells enriched from blood (not recorded which). The receptors were gathered from a woman in her 50s who had recovered from COVID-19.

This clone occurred a few times. This chain links TRBV18 with TRBJ1-4; TRBD1 matches at 9 bases. The CDR3 loop spans 17 amino acids. In germline, CDR1 is KGHSH, CDR2 LQKENI. Germline trimming cut 3 bases from V and 3 bases from J; bases unmatched to any gene: 8. CDR3 sequence reads: CASSPAQGAVANEKLFF. For the CDR3, the DNA is TGTGCCAGCTCACCGGCACAGGGGGCAGTTGCTAATGAAAAACTGTTTTTT.

This clone turned up a few times. CDR3 bases: TGTGCCAGCAGCCTTAAAAAAGGGGAGCTGTTTTTT. Translation: CASSLKKGELFF. The chain is built from TRBV28 and TRBJ2-2, with D uncertain. The CDR3 length is 12 residues. Trimming took 6 bases from V and 8 from J, leaving 10 bases between them. Per the germline V gene, CDR1 is MDHEN and CDR2 is SYDVKM.

This clone was seen once. The chain couples TRBV10-3 to TRBJ2-1, with 9 positions matching TRBD1. With 5 bases clipped from V and 4 bases from J, the junction kept 3 bases outside the gene matches. Germline values: CDR1 ENHRY, CDR2 SYGVKD. The CDR3 length is 14 residues. The CDR3 region has the DNA TGTGCCATCAGTTCCGGGACAGGGTACAATGAGCAGTTCTTC. Encoded protein: CAISSGTGYNEQFF.

The V call is TRBV5-1, the J call TRBJ1-1; 8 bases align to TRBD1. Trimming removed 6 bases from V and 6 bases from J; junction bases left unmatched: 13. The CDR3 totals 15 residues. Germline assignment: CDR1 SGHRS and CDR2 YFSETQ. CDR3 region: CASTKLQGAWAEAFF. In DNA, the CDR3 is TGCGCCAGCACCAAGCTCCAGGGGGCTTGGGCTGAAGCTTTCTTT.

The V and J genes are TRBV6-5 and TRBJ2-7; maybe TRBD2 (6 bases). This CDR3 is 12 amino acids long. The ends were cut back, 6 bases at V and 6 bases at J, with 12 bases in the middle. Germline CDR1 and CDR2: MNHEY and SVGAGI. This CDR3 reads CASSLGGFEQYF. The CDR3 DNA reads TGTGCCAGCAGCCTAGGAGGGTTCGAGCAGTACTTC.

The chain has TRBV29-1 and TRBJ2-3; TRBD2 is a possible D gene (6 bases). CDR3 length equals 13 residues. Deletions cut 0 bases from V and 5 bases from J, with 9 bases between. Germline V gives CDR1 SQVTM, CDR2 ANQGSEA. Written as DNA, the CDR3 is TGCAGCGTTGAAGATATGGGAGGAGATACGCAGTATTTT. As protein: CSVEDMGGDTQYF.

The genes are TRBV27 and TRBJ2-1, with D unclear. V was pared by 8 bases and J by 0 bases, with 17 bases between. CDR3 size: 16 residues. CDR1 MNHEY and CDR2 SMNVEV come from the germline V gene (reference sequence). This chain's CDR3 is CASAIDFQSSYNEQFF. The CDR3 region has the DNA TGTGCCAGCGCTATAGACTTTCAGAGCTCCTACAATGAGCAGTTCTTC.

The gene calls are TRBV9 and TRBJ2-7; D gene unclear. The CDR3 is 13 amino acids. Trimming shortened V by 5 bases and J by 2 bases, and 11 bases separated the two germline ends. In germline, CDR1 is SGDLS, CDR2 YYNGEE. CDR3 bases: TGTGCCAGCAGTGGTAGTTTGACCTACGAGCAGTACTTC. Translating gives CASSGSLTYEQYF.

The chain couples TRBV18 to TRBJ2-7; the match to TRBD1 covers 8 bases. Losses at the gene ends were 6 bases for V and 3 bases for J; bases not matched to a gene: 1. The germline V gene has CDR1 KGHSH and CDR2 LQKENI. The CDR3 length is 12 residues. The CDR3 is CASSGQGYEQYF. CDR3 nucleotides: TGTGCCAGCTCCGGACAGGGCTACGAGCAGTACTTC.

The CDR3 region has the DNA TGTGCCAGCAGCTTAGCCCCGGGACAGGGGGCACTAGGAGGCTACACCTTC. As protein: CASSLAPGQGALGGYTF. The chain is built from TRBV7-6 and TRBJ1-2, with 12 bases matching TRBD1. CDR3 length equals 17 residues. The germline V gene has CDR1 SGHVS and CDR2 FNYEAQ. V was pared by 0 bases and J by 8 bases, with 10 bases of the junction left unmatched.

J is TRBJ2-5 and V is TRBV5-1; TRBD1 might be the D (5 bases). Trimming took 4 bases from V and 1 from J, leaving 17 bases between them. This CDR3 is 16 amino acids long. Germline V gives CDR1 SGHRS, CDR2 YFSETQ. The CDR3 region has the DNA TGCGCCAGCAGCGGATCGACAGCGTATGGCCAAGAGACCCAGTACTTC. This gives the protein CASSGSTAYGQETQYF.

This sequence joins TRBV27 and TRBJ1-2; 9 positions match TRBD1. V was clipped by 7 bases and J by 4 bases; unmatched bases: 16. Germline V gives CDR1 MNHEY, CDR2 SMNVEV (reference sequence). The CDR3 is 17 amino acids. This chain's CDR3 is CASTGQGKWGSSYGYTF. The DNA of the CDR3 is TGTGCCAGCACTGGACAGGGGAAGTGGGGGAGCTCCTATGGCTACACCTTC.

The CDR3 protein is CASSSGGRSGNTIYF. CDR3 bases: TGTGCCAGCAGTTCCGGCGGTCGCTCTGGAAACACCATATATTTT. This rearrangement joins TRBV28 to TRBJ1-3; D remains unclear. V lost 4 bases and J 0 bases, leaving 10 bases between the germline ends. Germline CDR1 is MDHEN and CDR2 is SYDVKM. This CDR3 is built from 15 residues.

The rearrangement links TRBV28 to TRBJ1-6; weak D call: TRBD1 (6 bases). This CDR3 has 16 residues. Germline V lookup: CDR1 MDHEN, CDR2 SYDVKM. V lost 1 base and J 8 bases, leaving 15 bases between the germline ends. The CDR3: CASSLSPGAPYSPLHF. As DNA, the CDR3 is TGTGCCAGCAGTTTATCCCCAGGGGCCCCCTATTCACCCCTCCACTTT.

The rearrangement joins TRBV27 to TRBJ2-6; unclear D gene. The CDR3 totals 13 residues. The V gene lost 4 bases and the J gene lost 3 bases, with 4 bases spanning the gap. Germline loops: CDR1 MNHEY, CDR2 SMNVEV (reference sequence). The CDR3 DNA reads TGTGCCAGCAGTTATAGTGGGGCCAACGTCCTGACTTTC. It specifies CASSYSGANVLTF.

This chain links TRBV7-6 with TRBJ2-7; no clear D gene. Per the germline V gene, CDR1 is SGHVS and CDR2 is FNYEAQ. The V and J ends lost 2 bases and 6 bases respectively, with 5 bases between them. The CDR3 spans 11 residues. The CDR3 reads CASSLIGEQYF. CDR3 nucleotides: TGTGCCAGCAGCTTAATCGGCGAGCAGTACTTC.

The chain carries TRBV9 and TRBJ1-1; TRBD1 matches 7 bases. CDR1 is SGDLS and CDR2 is YYNGEE in the germline V gene. This CDR3 spans 16 amino acids. V shed 0 bases and J 0 bases; nucleotides not matched to a gene: 5. The CDR3 sequence: CASSVDGGGLNTEAFF. CDR3 DNA: TGTGCCAGCAGCGTAGATGGAGGGGGCTTGAACACTGAAGCTTTCTTT. Based on the CDR3 plus reference TRBV9 and TRBJ1-1, the full variable domain is DSGVTQTPKHLITATGQRVTLRCSPRSGDLSVYWYQQSLDQGLQFLIQYYNGEERAKGNILERFSAQQFPDLHSELNLSSLELGDSALYFCASSVDGGGLNTEAFFGQGTRLTVV.

The chain links TRBV18 to TRBJ2-7, with 10 bases matching TRBD1. This CDR3 is 15 amino acids long. CDR1 is KGHSH, CDR2 LQKENI, per germline. The V segment lost 3 bases and the J segment 7 bases; nucleotides outside the gene matches: 9. In nucleotides, the CDR3 is TGTGCCAGCTCACCCCCGGGACAGGGGCATGGGGAGCAGTACTTC. This sequence encodes CASSPPGQGHGEQYF. Based on the CDR3 plus reference TRBV18 and TRBJ2-7, the full variable domain is NAGVMQNPRHLVRRRGQEARLRCSPMKGHSHVYWYRQLPEEGLKFMVYLQKENIIDESGMPKERFSAEFPKEGPSILRIQQVVRGDSAAYFCASSPPGQGHGEQYFGPGTRLTVT.

This sequence joins TRBV5-1 and TRBJ1-1; 7 positions match TRBD1. Germline CDR1 reads SGHRS; CDR2 reads YFSETQ. After removal of 4 bases from V and 2 bases from J, the junction contained 5 bases not matched to a gene. This CDR3 region has 14 residues. The CDR3 DNA sequence: TGCGCCAGCAGCGCCGGGACAGCCAACACTGAAGCTTTCTTT. It translates to CASSAGTANTEAFF.

This sequence joins TRBV5-5 and TRBJ2-5, with D unclear. Trimming shortened V by 4 bases and J by 3 bases, and 13 bases separated the two germline ends. Per the germline V gene, CDR1 is SGHKS and CDR2 is YYEKEE (reference sequence). The length of the CDR3 is 14 residues. The DNA of the CDR3 is TGTGCCAGCAGCCCCCCCCTTACAGAAGAGACCCAGTACTTC. It yields the protein CASSPPLTEETQYF.

The chain employs TRBV28 and TRBJ2-7, with 12 positions matching TRBD2. CDR1 is MDHEN, CDR2 SYDVKM, per germline. V trimming: 1 base; J trimming: 6 bases; junction bases outside the gene matches: 7. This CDR3 has 16 residues. The CDR3 loop reads CASSLFPASGRVEQYF. The CDR3, as DNA: TGTGCCAGCAGTTTATTTCCCGCTAGCGGGAGGGTCGAGCAGTACTTC.

The chain combines TRBV15 with TRBJ1-3, with a tentative D call TRBD1 (6 bases). The CDR3 loop spans 16 amino acids. V was pared by 1 base and J by 5 bases, with 15 bases between. The germline gives CDR1 LNHNV, CDR2 YYDKDF (reference sequence). The CDR3 DNA reads TGTGCCACCAGCAGAGTCACAACAACAGGGAGAAACACCATATATTTT. This encodes CATSRVTTTGRNTIYF.